This T cell receptor beta chain was recorded in a study of cytomegalovirus exposure and HLA in healthy donors. The CDR3 length is 14 residues. V lost 3 bases to trimming and J lost 8 bases; unmatched junction nucleotides: 6. Germline V lookup: CDR1 SNHLY, CDR2 FYNNEI. This clone was seen more than once but under ten times. The primer mix had 60 Vbeta and 13 Jbeta primers. Repertoires were generated with immunoSEQ multiplex PCR, while TCRdb's copy carries only in-frame clones and drops some. The sample has 90,000 to 100,000 clones; over 60% are singletons. The sample consisted of PBMCs. The chain carries TRBV2 and TRBJ2-5, with 10 nucleotides matching TRBD2. The source is a man between 60 and 70 years old in good health and CMV-seropositive. This chain's CDR3 is CASSEVAGGLTQYF. In DNA form, the CDR3 reads TGTGCCAGCAGTGAGGTAGCGGGGGGTTTAACCCAGTACTTC.